The T cell receptor beta chain under discussion was sequenced for a study of blood T cell repertoires in COVID-19. Study overall: Whether acute or convalescent, the COVID-19 samples came from the United States, Italy and Spain. PBMCs, B-cell-depleted T cells, or T cells were the source of the cDNA or gDNA that made up the material.

Between the trimmed V and J ends, which lost 7 bases and 4 bases, there was a span of 11 bases. The CDR3 totals 13 residues. CDR1 and CDR2 from the germline V gene are MNHEY and SVGAGI. Per the authors' pipeline: Reference gene primer amplification gave estimated nucleated cell counts. The data were produced by immunoSEQ multiplex PCR, yet TCRdb's version contains in-frame clones alone and is incomplete. From that table come the V and J calls and clone size; the DNA was used to work out D and trimming. The table includes approximately 60,000 clones, 75% to 85% detected once. The receptor's source is a man older than 75 with acute or convalescent COVID-19. The chain links TRBV6-5 to TRBJ1-3; D ambiguous. Input material: peripheral blood. The CDR3 DNA is TGTGCCAGCAAAAACACACAGGGAAACACCATATATTTT. It yields the protein CASKNTQGNTIYF.